This TCR beta chain came from a study of graft-versus-host responses after intestinal transplantation. General study results and limits: Some GvH clones appeared in ileal mucosa or blood before recipient bone marrow.

Measured with immunoSEQ multiplex PCR; TCRdb has only the in-frame clones, and not every one. The data contain about 18,000 clones, roughly 40% of them singletons. The clonotype was recovered from a human patient who received an intestinal transplant. The sequenced sample was alloreactive CD4+ T cells from a mixed lymphocyte reaction culture, obtained before intestinal transplant. Documented subset: CFSE-low proliferating T cells sorted from roughly six-day pre-transplant mixed lymphocyte reaction (GvH or HvG direction).

In nucleotides, the CDR3 is TGTGCCAGCAGCCAAGATGGTAGCGGGGGGATCCTAGCCAAAAACATTCAGTACTTC. It encodes CASSQDGSGGILAKNIQYF. V usage is TRBV4-2 and J usage is TRBJ2-4; 10 bases align to TRBD2. The CDR3 has 19 residues. From germline, CDR1 is LGHNA and CDR2 YNFKEQ. The junction had 8 bases not matched to a gene; V was cut back by 0 bases and J by 0 bases.